These T cell receptor beta chains were read from a single sample in a study of cytomegalovirus exposure and HLA in healthy donors. Using immunoSEQ multiplex PCR, the repertoire was profiled, and TCRdb retains in-frame clones only, with some absent. This sample has 95,000 or so clones; around 79% occur once, and the top ten carry 4.5% to 5.5%. Material for sequencing was PBMCs. The receptors shown here come from a woman in her thirties or forties in good health and CMV-seronegative. CDR3s include the opening cysteine and the closing phenylalanine or tryptophan. The order of the fields is V gene, clone size, D gene, J gene, CDR3 protein, CDR3 DNA. The D gene is left open where the match is weak. Rows may omit the clone size; those that give it use once, few, many or a size class.

TRBV9	.	.	TRBJ1-2	CASTTGGSRGTLYGYTF	TGTGCCAGCACCACCGGGGGGTCCCGAGGGACCCTCTATGGCTACACCTTC
TRBV27	.	TRBD2	TRBJ2-5	CASSSVPGLAGVGETQYF	TGTGCCAGCAGTTCTGTCCCGGGACTAGCGGGGGTTGGTGAGACCCAGTACTTC
TRBV5-6	.	.	TRBJ2-5	CASSLSGKTQYF	TGTGCCAGCAGCTTATCGGGAAAGACCCAGTACTTC
TRBV15	.	.	TRBJ1-5	CATTLGPNQPQHF	TGTGCCACCACCCTGGGCCCCAATCAGCCCCAGCATTTT
TRBV9	few	.	TRBJ2-3	CASSQFGDTQYF	TGTGCCAGCAGCCAGTTTGGAGATACGCAGTATTTT
TRBV6-1	few	TRBD1	TRBJ2-7	CASSEAGTGNHEQYF	TGTGCCAGCAGTGAAGCCGGGACAGGGAACCACGAGCAGTACTTC
TRBV7-2	.	TRBD2	TRBJ2-3	CASSLALSGASTDTQYF	TGTGCCAGCAGCTTAGCGTTGAGCGGGGCAAGCACAGATACGCAGTATTTT
TRBV10-3	few	.	TRBJ2-7	CAISESFGSPGQWEQYF	TGTGCCATCAGTGAGTCGTTCGGCAGTCCAGGGCAATGGGAGCAGTACTTC
TRBV10-3	.	TRBD1	TRBJ2-3	CAISESTGGPDTQYF	TGTGCCATCAGTGAGTCGACAGGGGGTCCAGATACGCAGTATTTT
TRBV9	.	.	TRBJ1-1	CASSVGQQNTEAFF	TGTGCCAGCAGCGTAGGACAGCAGAACACTGAAGCTTTCTTT
TRBV7-8	.	TRBD1	TRBJ1-2	CASSATTTGGHGYTF	TGTGCCAGCAGCGCCACTACCACAGGGGGCCATGGCTACACCTTC
TRBV6-5	.	TRBD1	TRBJ2-7	CASRDRGYEQYF	TGTGCCAGCCGGGACAGGGGGTACGAGCAGTACTTC
TRBV29-1	once	TRBD1	TRBJ2-2	CSVEDRQGNTGELFF	TGCAGCGTTGAAGACCGACAGGGGAACACCGGGGAGCTGTTTTTT
TRBV28	once	TRBD1	TRBJ1-2	CASSLSQITGVRGYTF	TGTGCCAGCAGTTTATCCCAAATCACAGGGGTTAGAGGCTACACCTTC
TRBV7-9	.	TRBD1	TRBJ2-5	CASSPSRDRQETQYF	TGTGCCAGCAGCCCAAGCCGGGACAGACAAGAGACCCAGTACTTC
TRBV6-5	.	TRBD1	TRBJ2-7	CASGRTGQVHEQYF	TGTGCCAGCGGCAGGACAGGGCAGGTCCACGAGCAGTACTTC
TRBV7-2	.	.	TRBJ2-7	CASSWAYEQYF	TGTGCCAGCAGCTGGGCGTACGAGCAGTACTTC
TRBV6-5	.	.	TRBJ1-1	CASSNPGLNTEAFF	TGTGCCAGCAGCAACCCGGGATTGAACACTGAAGCTTTCTTT
TRBV27	once	.	TRBJ1-5	CASSGVFFISEDQPQHF	TGTGCCAGCAGTGGAGTTTTTTTTATCTCCGAAGATCAGCCCCAGCATTTT
TRBV9	once	.	TRBJ2-7	CASSVEGAGEQYF	TGTGCCAGCAGCGTGGAGGGGGCGGGCGAGCAGTACTTC
TRBV4-3	.	.	TRBJ2-3	CASSREGPPRDTQYF	TGCGCCAGCAGCCGCGAGGGCCCCCCCAGGGATACGCAGTATTTT
TRBV7-2	.	TRBD2	TRBJ2-5	CASSLTRGGWETQYF	TGTGCCAGCAGCTTAACTCGGGGGGGCTGGGAGACCCAGTACTTC
TRBV29-1	.	.	TRBJ2-7	CSVEAAGSNSYEQYF	TGCAGCGTTGAAGCGGCAGGGTCCAACTCCTACGAGCAGTACTTC
TRBV30	.	TRBD2	TRBJ2-7	CAWSVGLAGGKYF	TGTGCCTGGAGTGTAGGACTAGCGGGGGGAAAGTACTTC